One and the same sample provided the 11 T cell receptor beta chains below, sequenced in a study of cytomegalovirus exposure and HLA in healthy donors. The PCR was carried out with 60 Vbeta primers and 13 Jbeta primers. Generated by immunoSEQ multiplex PCR, the TCRdb table keeps only in-frame clones and is missing some. This specimen shows 30,000 to 35,000 clones; the ten leading clones hold 3% to 4.5%. The sequenced sample was PBMCs. The receptors were sampled from a man between 40 and 49 years old in good health and CMV-seronegative.

On this clone: Sequence at one end of the junction differs from germline and may be a read error. The rearrangement uses TRBV6-5 and TRBJ2-5, with D possibly being TRBD1 (6 bases). CDR1 and CDR2 (germline): MNHEY, SVGAGI. The CDR3 runs 15 residues. CDR3 in amino acids: CASRGAGVGQENQYF. For the CDR3, the DNA is TGTGCCAGCAGGGGGGCCGGTGTGGGACAAGAGAACCAGTACTTC.

The CDR3 sequence: CASARGFYEQYF. The CDR3 DNA reads as TGTGCCAGCGCCAGGGGCTTTTACGAGCAGTACTTC. The chain employs TRBV28 and TRBJ2-7; tentative D call: TRBD1 (6 bases). This CDR3 contains 12 residues. V shed 8 bases and J shed 4 bases, with 12 bases lying between them. CDR1 and CDR2 from the germline V gene are MDHEN and SYDVKM.

The V gene is TRBV6-1, the J gene TRBJ2-7; tentative D call: TRBD1 (6 bases). The CDR3 covers 13 residues. V gave up 4 bases and J gave up 2 bases, with 9 bases separating them. From germline, CDR1 is MNHNS and CDR2 SASEGT. CDR3 nucleotides: TGTGCCAGCAGTGCACAGGGAACCTACGAGCAGTACTTC. Its translation: CASSAQGTYEQYF.

The chain is built from TRBV28 and TRBJ2-7; 10 positions agree with TRBD2. Germline loops: CDR1 MDHEN, CDR2 SYDVKM. The J segment lost 0 bases and the V segment lost 4 bases, leaving 18 bases of the junction unmatched. The CDR3 totals 20 residues. CDR3 sequence (DNA): TGTGCCAGCAGTTCCTTTATTCCCCATGGGCCTAGCGGGAGCTCCTACGAGCAGTACTTC. It translates to CASSSFIPHGPSGSSYEQYF.

The V call is TRBV28, the J call TRBJ2-7, with D perhaps matching TRBD2 (6 bases). V lost 7 bases and J 2 bases, leaving 15 bases between the germline ends. The CDR3 totals 14 residues. The germline V gene encodes CDR1 MDHEN and CDR2 SYDVKM. The CDR3 DNA reads TGTGCCAGCACTGCGGGGCAGGTGGCCTACGAGCAGTACTTC. Translation: CASTAGQVAYEQYF.

The genes are TRBV2 and TRBJ2-7; TRBD2 is a possible D gene (6 bases). The V gene's germline CDR1 is SNHLY and CDR2 FYNNEI. Trimming pared 6 bases from V and 3 bases from J, leaving 15 bases between. The CDR3 has 14 residues. This chain's CDR3 is CASSPLLEGYEQYF. Here the CDR3 DNA reads TGTGCCAGCAGCCCCCTTCTGGAGGGCTACGAGCAGTACTTC.

The CDR3 loop reads CASSHLTFRGGDQPQHF. CDR3 nucleotides: TGTGCCAGCAGCCATCTTACTTTCAGGGGTGGGGATCAGCCCCAGCATTTT. The V call is TRBV28, the J call TRBJ1-5; weak D call: TRBD1 (6 bases). CDR3 length equals 17 residues. V was shortened by 6 bases and J by 5 bases, with 23 bases between the two germline ends. Germline CDR1 is MDHEN and CDR2 is SYDVKM.

The gene calls are TRBV9 and TRBJ1-4, with 7 bases fitting TRBD1. This CDR3 region has 14 residues. V shed 3 bases, J shed 2 bases, and the junction held 1 base outside the gene matches. Germline assignment: CDR1 SGDLS and CDR2 YYNGEE. The CDR3: CASSAGQTNEKLFF. The CDR3 DNA follows: TGTGCCAGCAGCGCGGGACAGACTAATGAAAAACTGTTTTTT.

This rearrangement joins TRBV20-1 to TRBJ2-7; possibly TRBD1 for D (6 bases). The CDR3 runs 11 residues. Germline V gene sequence: CDR1 DFQATT, CDR2 SNEGSKA (reference sequence). Trimming pared 2 bases from V and 5 bases from J, leaving 7 bases between. The CDR3 region has the DNA TGCAGTGCTAGACAGGGGAACGAGCAGTACTTC. The encoded protein is CSARQGNEQYF.

The V call is TRBV21-1, the J call TRBJ2-1; the table's D call of TRBD2 was not tested on the DNA. TRBV21-1 is described as a pseudogene. This CDR3 is built from 16 residues. CDR3 nucleotides: TGTGCCAGCAGCAAAGTTCCTAGCGGGAAGATCAATGAGCAGTTCTTC. It yields the protein CASSKVPSGKINEQFF.

The gene calls are TRBV28 and TRBJ1-1; tentative D call: TRBD1 (6 bases). From germline, CDR1 is MDHEN and CDR2 SYDVKM. The CDR3 loop spans 19 amino acids. With 1 base removed from V and 0 bases from J, the gap between germline ends came to 21 bases. CDR3 residues: CASSLSVRQGIVMNTEAFF. The CDR3 bases are TGTGCCAGCAGTTTATCGGTGCGGCAGGGGATAGTAATGAACACTGAAGCTTTCTTT.